These T cell receptor beta chains were read from a single sample in a study of blood T cell repertoires in COVID-19. Sequencing used immunoSEQ multiplex PCR; TCRdb keeps in-frame clones, though not all of them. Among 60,000 to 95,000 clones listed, 90% to 95% were seen once. The source material was peripheral blood. All receptors derive from a human donor in a cohort sampled during active COVID-19. Each CDR3 is given with its conserved first and last residue. A D gene is named only where the DNA matches it firmly. A clone size is listed for some rows: how often the clone was seen (once, few, many), or a class if it is expanded.

J gene,V gene,D gene,clone size,CDR3 protein,CDR3 DNA
TRBJ1-1,TRBV7-9,TRBD1,NA,CASQGGGGTEAFF,TGTGCCAGCCAAGGGGGCGGAGGGACTGAAGCTTTCTTT
TRBJ1-2,TRBV18,TRBD1,NA,CASSPRDRGDGYTF,TGTGCCAGCTCACCCCGGGACAGGGGGGATGGCTACACCTTC
TRBJ2-1,TRBV6-5,TRBD2,NA,CASGTTYNEQFF,TGTGCCAGCGGGACTACCTACAATGAGCAGTTCTTC
TRBJ2-2,TRBV2,NA,NA,CASSGQVGELFF,TGTGCCAGCAGCGGACAAGTCGGGGAGCTGTTTTTT
TRBJ1-2,TRBV6-5,TRBD1,NA,CASSFNGQGAYGYTF,TGTGCCAGCAGCTTTAACGGACAGGGGGCGTATGGCTACACCTTC
TRBJ2-7,TRBV13,TRBD1,NA,CASSLGQGLPYEQYF,TGTGCCAGCAGCTTAGGACAGGGGCTACCCTACGAGCAGTACTTC
TRBJ2-7,TRBV6-5,NA,NA,CASSPQRSYEQYF,TGTGCCAGCAGCCCACAGAGAAGCTACGAGCAGTACTTC
TRBJ2-5,TRBV27,TRBD2,NA,CASSLFSRRLAGGQETQYF,TGTGCCAGCAGTTTATTTTCTAGGCGACTAGCGGGGGGACAAGAGACCCAGTACTTC
TRBJ2-3,TRBV7-9,NA,NA,CASPSVFDTDTQYF,TGTGCCAGCCCAAGCGTGTTTGATACAGATACGCAGTATTTT
TRBJ2-6,TRBV6-5,NA,once,CASSWTVTGANVLTF,TGTGCCAGCAGTTGGACAGTCACTGGGGCCAACGTCCTGACTTTC
TRBJ2-4,TRBV6-5,NA,NA,CASSYSGEDIQYF,TGTGCCAGCAGTTACTCGGGGGAGGACATTCAGTACTTC
TRBJ1-2,TRBV6-1,NA,NA,CASSEAFPVYGYTF,TGTGCCAGCAGTGAAGCGTTTCCAGTCTATGGCTACACCTTC
TRBJ1-4,TRBV7-9,NA,NA,CASSNMVEKLFF,TGTGCCAGCAGCAACATGGTCGAAAAACTGTTTTTT
TRBJ1-5,TRBV11-2,TRBD1,NA,CASSLGQGSLYSNQPQHF,TGTGCCAGCAGCTTGGGACAGGGGTCCCTTTATAGCAATCAGCCCCAGCATTTT
TRBJ2-2,TRBV11-2,TRBD1,NA,CASSPWTGRSTGELFF,TGTGCCAGCAGCCCCTGGACAGGGAGGTCCACCGGGGAGCTGTTTTTT
TRBJ2-2,TRBV7-3,TRBD1,NA,CASSSRRGRGTGELFF,TGTGCCAGCAGCTCCCGTAGGGGGCGCGGCACCGGGGAGCTGTTTTTT
TRBJ1-1,TRBV3-1/TRBV3-2,NA,NA,CASSQSEVPTEAFF,TGTGCCAGCAGCCAAAGCGAGGTCCCCACTGAAGCTTTCTTT
TRBJ2-5,TRBV11-2,NA,NA,CASSPRHRINQETQYF,TGTGCCAGCAGCCCTAGGCACAGGATAAACCAAGAGACCCAGTACTTC
TRBJ1-3,TRBV24-1,TRBD1,NA,CATRGQGLFGNTIYF,TGTGCCACCAGGGGACAGGGACTTTTTGGAAACACCATATATTTT
TRBJ1-5,TRBV19,NA,NA,CASSIKQGIQPQHF,TGTGCCAGTAGTATAAAGCAGGGAATTCAGCCCCAGCATTTT
TRBJ2-5,TRBV29-1,NA,NA,CSVDDRTVSDF,TGCAGCGTTGACGACCGGACAGTCTCAGACTTC
TRBJ1-6,TRBV7-3,TRBD1,NA,CASSLTGTENSPLHF,TGTGCCAGCAGCTTGACAGGGACCGAAAATTCACCCCTCCACTTT
TRBJ2-3,TRBV2,TRBD1,NA,CASSEAGQGTDTQYF,TGTGCCAGCAGTGAAGCGGGACAGGGGACAGATACGCAGTATTTT
TRBJ2-3,TRBV7-9,TRBD1,NA,CASSLVPGTGRTDTQYF,TGTGCCAGCAGCTTAGTCCCCGGGACAGGCCGCACAGATACGCAGTATTTT
TRBJ2-2,TRBV2,TRBD2,NA,CASTGAGGGTGELFF,TGTGCCAGCACCGGAGCGGGGGGAGGCACCGGGGAGCTGTTTTTT
TRBJ1-2,TRBV19,TRBD1,NA,CASSYIGQGAIHGYTF,TGTGCCAGTAGTTACATCGGACAGGGGGCGATTCATGGCTACACCTTC
TRBJ1-5,TRBV9,TRBD1,NA,CASSVGQGYNQPQHF,TGTGCCAGCAGCGTGGGACAGGGCTACAATCAGCCCCAGCATTTT
TRBJ2-2,TRBV7-9,NA,NA,CASSAWSGVTGELFF,TGTGCCAGCAGCGCATGGTCAGGGGTCACCGGGGAGCTGTTTTTT
TRBJ1-2,TRBV13,NA,NA,CASSRTKYGYTF,TGTGCCAGCAGCCGCACAAAATACGGCTACACCTTC
TRBJ2-2,TRBV27,TRBD2,once,CASSSLLAGRRTGELFF,TGTGCCAGCAGTTCTCTCTTAGCGGGAAGGAGGACCGGGGAGCTGTTTTTT
TRBJ2-3,TRBV5-1,TRBD2,NA,CASSLWSGGADTQYF,TGCGCCAGCAGCTTGTGGAGCGGGGGGGCAGATACGCAGTATTTT
TRBJ1-4,TRBV7-9,NA,few,CASSSGEGNEKLFF,TGTGCCAGCAGCTCAGGGGAGGGGAATGAAAAACTGTTTTTT
TRBJ1-6,TRBV7-3,NA,NA,CASSLTPGGNSPLHF,TGTGCCAGCAGCTTAACCCCGGGGGGTAATTCACCCCTCCACTTT
TRBJ2-5,TRBV7-3,TRBD1,NA,CASSLRPGGQGETQYF,TGTGCCAGCAGCTTAAGGCCGGGGGGACAGGGAGAGACCCAGTACTTC
TRBJ2-7,TRBV18,TRBD2,NA,CASSPGLAGGYEQYF,TGTGCCAGCTCACCTGGGCTAGCGGGGGGCTACGAGCAGTACTTC